The clone carrying this T cell receptor (beta chain) has a handful of counts. TCRdb recomputed calls from the 5' RACE reads with MiXCR, one row per CDR3 protein. The sample comprises 250,000 or so distinct CDR3 sequences, around 8% of which are singletons, and less than 4% rests with the top ten. This entry is derived from a study of identical twins. The V and J ends lost 8 bases and 6 bases respectively, with 14 bases between them. CDR3 length equals 13 residues. Germline V gene lookup returns CDR1 MNHNS and CDR2 SASEGT. The same data also went into a second study, on yellow fever vaccine responses in identical twins.

Sequencing was carried out using CD8+ T cells sorted from blood. The chain recombines TRBV6-1 with TRBJ1-5, with D tentatively TRBD1 (6 bases). This receptor was identified in a woman between 18 and 30 years old in good health. CDR3 nucleotide sequence: TGTGCCAGCGCCCTAGGAGGGGGTCAGCCCCAGCATTTT. It translates to CASALGGGQPQHF.